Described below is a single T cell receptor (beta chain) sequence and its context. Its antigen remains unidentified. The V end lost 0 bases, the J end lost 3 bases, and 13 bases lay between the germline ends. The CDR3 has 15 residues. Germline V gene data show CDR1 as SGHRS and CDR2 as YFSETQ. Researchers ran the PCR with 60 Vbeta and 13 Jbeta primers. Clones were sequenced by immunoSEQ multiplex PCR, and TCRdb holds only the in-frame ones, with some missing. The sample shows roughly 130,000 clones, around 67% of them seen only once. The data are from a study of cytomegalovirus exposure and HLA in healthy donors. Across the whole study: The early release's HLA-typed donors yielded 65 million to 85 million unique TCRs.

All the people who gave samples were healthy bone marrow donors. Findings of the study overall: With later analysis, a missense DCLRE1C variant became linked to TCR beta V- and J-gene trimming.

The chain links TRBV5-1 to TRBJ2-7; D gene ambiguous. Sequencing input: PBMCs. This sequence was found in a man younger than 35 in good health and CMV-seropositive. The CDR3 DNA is TGCGCCAGCAGCTTGGCCCTTCCTAGTCACTACGAGCAGTACTTC. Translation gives CASSLALPSHYEQYF.